One and the same sample provided the 3 T cell receptor beta chains below, sequenced in a study of blood T cell repertoires in COVID-19 (dated by TCRdb to 2018 to 2020). To prepare the library, the immunoSEQ multiplex PCR assay was applied. Drawn from immuneACCESS, this table holds only the in-frame rearrangements with V and J called that TCRdb kept. Clones are partly lost; checked studies trace under half to an unresolved V gene and leave the rest unexplained. This sample has roughly 160,000 clones in its table, and 88% of those were observed once. Roughly 2% of the sample is taken by the ten largest. Specimen: peripheral blood. All receptors come from a man in his fifties who had recovered from COVID-19.

The gene calls are TRBV12-5 and TRBJ2-7, with D perhaps matching TRBD2 (6 bases). V lost 2 bases and J lost 2, with 7 bases in between. This CDR3 is built from 13 residues. The germline V gene has CDR1 LGHNT and CDR2 FRNRAP. The CDR3 reads CASGLREAYEQYF. The DNA for the CDR3 is TGTGCTAGTGGTTTGAGGGAGGCCTACGAGCAGTACTTC.

The V call is TRBV24-1, the J call TRBJ1-5; the D gene is possibly TRBD1 (5 bases). The CDR3 extends over 14 amino acids. Trimming shortened V by 1 base and J by 5 bases, and 8 bases separated the two germline ends. Germline loops: CDR1 KGHDR, CDR2 SFDVKD. The CDR3 DNA is TGTGCCACCAGTGATTTAGGAGGGGATCAGCCCCAGCATTTT. It is translated as CATSDLGGDQPQHF.

This chain connects TRBV5-6 to TRBJ1-1; maybe TRBD1 (5 bases). V was shortened by 0 bases and J by 7 bases, with 13 bases between the two germline ends. Germline V gene sequence: CDR1 SGHDT, CDR2 YYEEEE. The CDR3 is 14 amino acids. The CDR3 DNA follows: TGTGCCAGCAGCTTGGACGGGGGACGGGGTGAAGCTTTCTTT. Protein product: CASSLDGGRGEAFF.